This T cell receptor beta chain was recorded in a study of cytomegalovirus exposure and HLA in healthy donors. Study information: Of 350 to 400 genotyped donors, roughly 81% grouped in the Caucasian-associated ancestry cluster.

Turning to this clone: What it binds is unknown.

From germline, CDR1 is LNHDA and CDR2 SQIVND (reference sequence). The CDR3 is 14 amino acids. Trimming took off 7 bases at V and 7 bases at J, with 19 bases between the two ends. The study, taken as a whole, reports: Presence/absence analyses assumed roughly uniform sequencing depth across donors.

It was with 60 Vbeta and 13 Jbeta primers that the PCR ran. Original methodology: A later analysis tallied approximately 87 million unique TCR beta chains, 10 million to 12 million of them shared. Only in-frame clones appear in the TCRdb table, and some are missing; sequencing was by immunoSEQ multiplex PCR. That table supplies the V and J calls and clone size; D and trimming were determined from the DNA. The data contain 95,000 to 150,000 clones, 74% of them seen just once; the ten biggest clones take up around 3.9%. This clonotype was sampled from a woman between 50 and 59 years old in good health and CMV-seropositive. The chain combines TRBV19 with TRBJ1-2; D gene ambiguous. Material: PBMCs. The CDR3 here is CASIKSPGGGGYTF. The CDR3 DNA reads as TGTGCCAGTATTAAGAGCCCCGGAGGAGGTGGCTACACCTTC.